This T cell receptor (beta chain) was captured in a study of blood T cell repertoires in COVID-19 (dated by TCRdb to about 2020). Regarding the research as a whole: Collaborator samples came from the United States, Italy and Spain and covered acute and convalescent phases of COVID-19. Where available, HLA class I and class II types were obtained from metadata supplied by the sample provider rather than from assay-based typing. The material from the prospective study consisted of cDNA or gDNA derived from T cells, B-cell-depleted T cells, or PBMCs. Deeply sampled blood TCRbeta repertoires from subjects exposed to, actively infected with, or recovered from COVID-19 were included in the dataset. A de-identified subject ID, COVID-19 status, age in years and sex were almost always included in the sample metadata. The repertoires were made available in a free public database intended to serve as a resource for research on the immune response to SARS-CoV-2. Samples were obtained from the ongoing ImmuneRACE study (first 160 participants) and from about 1,300 subjects provided by 6 global collaborators. What the work shows at the level of the full study, not this receptor alone: How much clinical and demographic metadata was included differed by source and by participant, and the metadata was provided uncurated.

On this clone itself: Which antigen it targets is not known. No base quality information exists; no much larger clone differs at one position.

TCRbeta CDR3 regions were amplified from genomic DNA by means of the immunoSEQ Assay, a bias-controlled multiplex PCR. Regarding the original processing steps: Within the assay, amplification of reference gene primers was used to estimate how many nucleated cells each sample contained. To quantify the absolute abundance of each unique TCRbeta CDR3 rearrangement, sequence reads were collapsed and filtered. For each sample, productive Simpson clonality was calculated as the square root of Simpson's diversity index over productive rearrangements. This is the immuneACCESS table as TCRdb keeps it, with only in-frame sequences that have V and J called. A part of the clones is gone; compared with another copy, unresolved V genes explain less than half, and the rest is unexplained. That table furnishes V, J and clone size, whereas the DNA furnished D and trimming. Recorded for this sample are about 140,000 clones; about 80% of them occurred a single time. The ten most abundant clones make up approximately 6% of the sample.

In the prospective study, participants were 18 to 89 years old, resided in 24 geographic areas of the United States, and were enrolled through a virtual design. In the prospective study, cohorts were assigned on the basis of participant-reported clinical history obtained from a screening survey and a study questionnaire. ImmuneRACE Cohort 3 recovered participants were defined by two consecutive negative NP/OP PCR tests, healthcare professional clearance, or symptom resolution. In the prospective study, whole blood, serum and a nasopharyngeal or oropharyngeal swab were collected from each participant by mobile phlebotomists. Prospective study participants could optionally give additional blood draws and questionnaires over an approximately two-month period. Before DNA extraction, blood samples from the prospective study were shipped at room temperature or frozen. The CDR1 and CDR2 encoded by the germline V gene (reference sequence) are WNHNN and SYGVQD. Ends trimmed: V by 2 bases, J by 9 bases; bases unmatched to a gene: 2. The CDR3 spans 14 residues, from the cysteine through the phenylalanine. Of the read, only the CDR3 DNA is kept; its 42 bases are in frame from base 1.

This receptor was identified in a woman between 50 and 59 years old who had recovered from COVID-19. The receptor chain draws on TRBV10-1 and TRBJ2-1, with TRBD2 identical over 12 junction bases. Sequenced material: PBMCs or T cells enriched from blood (not recorded which). The CDR3 protein is CASSELAGGLEQFF. The nucleotides read TGCGCCAGCAGTGAGCTAGCGGGGGGGCTTGAGCAGTTCTTC.